This T cell receptor beta chain was identified in a study of regulatory T cells in long-lasting Graves disease (dated by TCRdb to 2020 to 2023). General notes on the study: To count as having persistent Graves' disease, a patient had to have received antithyroid drug treatment for over 5 years with TSH receptor autoantibodies remaining persistently positive. Patients with persistent Graves' disease were compared with patients with newly diagnosed Graves' disease using TCR sequencing and RNA sequencing of peripheral blood. The study took place in China and was registered as a clinical trial. A total of roughly 35 samples were covered by TCR sequencing, comprising approximately 13 persistent and about 20 newly diagnosed Graves' disease patients. Antithyroid drugs had been taken for about 9.7 years on average by persistent Graves' disease patients in the clinical cohort. Overall results and qualifications from the work: Compared with newly diagnosed patients, persistent Graves' disease patients had lower TCR Shannon entropy and fewer highly expanded clones, which suggests clonal expansion. Sequencing and analysis were limited to the TCR beta chain. As a limitation, the authors acknowledged that the small sample size may reduce accuracy. More public clonotypes were shared among persistent patients (more than 2,500) than among newly diagnosed patients (more than 950). Because the primary lesion, thyroid tissue, could not be accessed, the study looked at peripheral blood alone.

For this clonotype: The target of this receptor is not known. Mismatch with germline at one junction end may stem from a read error.

Explained via the paper, the time point label denotes: persistent/refractory GD, antithyroid drugs over 5 years with positive TRAb. For both TCR sequencing and RNA sequencing, RNA was extracted from PBMCs in TRIzol. The diagnosis of Graves' disease followed American Thyroid Association guidelines. Recruitment of patients was carried out at an endocrinology department in Xi'an, China. From each patient, approximately 10 milliliters of peripheral blood was collected into an EDTA anticoagulant tube. Ficoll Paque Plus density gradient separation was used to isolate PBMCs, and no additional T cell sorting was done. An Agilent 2100 Bioanalyzer and agarose gel were used to assess RNA quality, and a NanoDrop 2000 was used to measure RNA concentration. Libraries came from multiplex PCR. Sequencing used an Illumina HiSeq 4000. To build TCR beta libraries, CDR3 regions were amplified by Arm-PCR using iRepertoire HTBI primers. Before sequencing, the PCR products underwent gel purification. The study's processing was this. Gene usage analysis of CDR3 amino acid clonotypes used the roughly 60 TRBV and fewer than 15 TRBJ segments found across samples. Filtered high-quality paired reads were merged into contigs using COPE and FqMerger. BLAST was used to align contigs to IMGT TRBV, TRBD and TRBJ reference genes, and CDR3 was defined according to IMGT. Any clonotype with a frequency above 0.1% was counted as a highly expanded clone. Repertoire diversity was measured by Shannon entropy, and V-J evenness by the Gini coefficient. Clonotypes shared by more than one individual were considered public. Clones were called with MiXCR by TCRdb after fastp trimmed the public reads at Q25, and only in-frame beta chains were retained. Entries are consolidated by CDR3 protein sequence, retaining the most common genes and DNA. What appears here as the V and J calls and clone size reflects TCRdb's work, not the paper's. The sample yields 350,000 to 450,000 distinct CDR3 sequences; over 20% were counted once. The biggest ten clones account for approximately 15% of the sample.

The sample in question was peripheral blood mononuclear cells (PBMCs), obtained when the disease was refractory, from a patient treated with antithyroid drugs. The source of this sequence is a female donor with Graves disease.

This receptor has the CDR3 CASSLETGTGSYNEQFF. The base sequence is TGCGCCAGCAGCTTGGAGACGGGGACGGGCTCCTACAATGAGCAGTTCTTC. The sequence is built from TRBV5-5 and TRBJ2-1; the D call is possibly TRBD1 or TRBD2, each sharing 5 bases. From a lookup of the germline V gene (reference sequence), CDR1 and CDR2 are SGHKS and YYEKEE. The CDR3 has 17 amino acids, counting the end cysteine and phenylalanine. Only the CDR3 region is kept as DNA, spanning 51 bases read in frame from base 1. When the CDR3 is completed using the reference TRBV5-5 and TRBJ2-1 genes on either side, the full variable domain is DAGVTQSPTHLIKTRGQQVTLRCSPISGHKSVSWYQQVLGQGPQFIFQYYEKEERGRGNFPDRFSARQFPNYSSELNVNALLLGDSALYLCASSLETGTGSYNEQFFGPGTRLTVL.